This note documents a single T cell receptor beta chain sequence. The data were produced by immunoSEQ multiplex PCR, yet TCRdb's version contains in-frame clones alone and is incomplete. The sample has some 120,000 clones; approximately 85% are singletons. The record originates from a study of T cell responses to AZD1222 COVID-19 vaccine. This CDR3 region has 15 residues. Germline V gene data show CDR1 as LGHNA and CDR2 as YNFKEQ. Trimming cost V 8 bases and J 4 bases; bases outside gene matches: 11. The chain links TRBV4-2 to TRBJ1-5; 7 positions agree with TRBD1. Specimen: peripheral blood, collected 28 days after the second AZD1222 dose. This clonotype was obtained from an adult who received the AZD1222 COVID-19 vaccine. The CDR3: CASALGGGENQPQHF. DNA for the CDR3: TGTGCCAGCGCCCTAGGAGGGGGCGAAAATCAGCCCCAGCATTTT.